This T cell receptor beta chain appears in the sequencing data of a study of shared clonotypes between healthy human individuals. Study background: Sampling drew on donors who were a couple of women and three men aged 18 to 49.

Terminally differentiated effector memory CD45RA+ cells were left out of the naive CD8 fraction, which was CD45RO-negative and positively selected for CCR7. The method was immunoSEQ multiplex PCR; TCRdb's version includes in-frame clones alone and lacks a portion of them. The sample records about 600,000 clones, roughly 98% being singletons. General observations from the study: Expectations were that clonotype sharing among donors would be affected by sequencing depth.

Per the germline V gene, CDR1 is MDHEN and CDR2 is SYDVKM. This CDR3 comprises 12 residues. Trimming took 3 bases from V and 9 from J, leaving 9 bases between them. In the case of this clone: Antigen unknown. This CDR3 is also generated by other DNA sequences in the sample.

V and J are TRBV28 and TRBJ2-1, with D tentatively TRBD2 (5 bases). The source material was naive CD8+ T cells sorted from blood. The receptor comes from a man aged 30-40 years in good health. CDR3 coding DNA: TGTGCCAGCAGTTTCCGGCTAGCTGAGCAGTTCTTC. It yields the protein CASSFRLAEQFF.